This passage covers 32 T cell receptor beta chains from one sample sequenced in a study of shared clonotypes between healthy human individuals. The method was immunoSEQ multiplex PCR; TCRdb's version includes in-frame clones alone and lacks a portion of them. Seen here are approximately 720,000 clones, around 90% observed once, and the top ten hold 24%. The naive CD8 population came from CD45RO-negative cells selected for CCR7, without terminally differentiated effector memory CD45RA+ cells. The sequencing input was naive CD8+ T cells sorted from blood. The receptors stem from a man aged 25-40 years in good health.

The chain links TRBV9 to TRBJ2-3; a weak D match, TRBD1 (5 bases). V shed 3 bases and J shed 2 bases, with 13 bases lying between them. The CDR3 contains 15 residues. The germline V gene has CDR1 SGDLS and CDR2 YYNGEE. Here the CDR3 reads CASSAWGRLTDTQYF. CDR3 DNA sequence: TGTGCCAGCAGCGCTTGGGGCAGGCTCACAGATACGCAGTATTTT.

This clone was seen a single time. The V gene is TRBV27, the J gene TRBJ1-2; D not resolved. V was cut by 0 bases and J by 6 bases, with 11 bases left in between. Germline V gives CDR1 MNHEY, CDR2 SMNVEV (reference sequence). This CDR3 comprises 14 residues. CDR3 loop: CASSLSGGLDGYTF. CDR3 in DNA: TGTGCCAGCAGTTTATCTGGAGGGTTAGATGGCTACACCTTC.

The CDR3 loop is CASSLGAGMGLGTEAFF. The DNA of the CDR3 is TGTGCCAGCAGCTTGGGGGCAGGGATGGGGCTTGGCACTGAAGCTTTCTTT. The rearrangement uses TRBV5-6 and TRBJ1-1; weak D call: TRBD1 (5 bases). With 0 bases removed from V and 4 bases from J, the gap between germline ends came to 19 bases. The CDR3 consists of 17 residues. The V gene's germline CDR1 is SGHDT and CDR2 YYEEEE.

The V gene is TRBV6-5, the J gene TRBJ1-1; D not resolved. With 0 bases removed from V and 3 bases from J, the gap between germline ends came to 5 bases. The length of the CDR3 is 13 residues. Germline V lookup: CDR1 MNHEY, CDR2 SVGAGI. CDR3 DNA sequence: TGTGCCAGCAGTTACTCGTTTTACACTGAAGCTTTCTTT. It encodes CASSYSFYTEAFF.

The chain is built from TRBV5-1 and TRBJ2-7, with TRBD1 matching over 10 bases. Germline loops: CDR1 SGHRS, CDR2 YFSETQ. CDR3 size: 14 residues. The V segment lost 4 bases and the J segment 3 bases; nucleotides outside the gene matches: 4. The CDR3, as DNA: TGCGCCAGCAGCCCTTGGACAGGGGGCTACGAGCAGTACTTC. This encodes CASSPWTGGYEQYF.

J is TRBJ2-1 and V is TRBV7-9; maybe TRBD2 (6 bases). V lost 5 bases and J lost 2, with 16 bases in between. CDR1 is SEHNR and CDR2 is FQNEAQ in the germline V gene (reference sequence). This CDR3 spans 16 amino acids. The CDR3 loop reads CASSPPRSGAYNEQFF. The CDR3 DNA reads TGTGCCAGCAGCCCCCCTCGCTCGGGGGCCTACAATGAGCAGTTCTTC.

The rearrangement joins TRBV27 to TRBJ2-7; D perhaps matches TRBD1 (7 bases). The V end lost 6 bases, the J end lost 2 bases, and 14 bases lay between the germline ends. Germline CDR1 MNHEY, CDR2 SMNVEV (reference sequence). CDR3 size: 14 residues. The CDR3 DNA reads TGTGCCAGCAGCGCGGGACAGCTAGCCTACGAGCAGTACTTC. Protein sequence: CASSAGQLAYEQYF.

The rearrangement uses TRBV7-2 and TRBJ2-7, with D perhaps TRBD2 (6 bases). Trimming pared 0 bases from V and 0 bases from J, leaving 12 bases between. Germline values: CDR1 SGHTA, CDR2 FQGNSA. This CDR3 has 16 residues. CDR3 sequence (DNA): TGTGCCAGCAGCTTAGCTGGCGGGAAGAGCTCCTACGAGCAGTACTTC. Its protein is CASSLAGGKSSYEQYF. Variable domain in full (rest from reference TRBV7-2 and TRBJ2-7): GAGVSQSPSNKVTEKGKDVELRCDPISGHTALYWYRQSLGQGLEFLIYFQGNSAPDKSGLPSDRFSAERTGGSVSTLTIQRTQQEDSAVYLCASSLAGGKSSYEQYFGPGTRLTVT.

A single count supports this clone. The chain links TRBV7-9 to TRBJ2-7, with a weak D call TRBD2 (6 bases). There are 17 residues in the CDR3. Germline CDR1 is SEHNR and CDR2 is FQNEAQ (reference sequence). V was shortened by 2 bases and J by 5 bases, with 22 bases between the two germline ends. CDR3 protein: CASSLSELARVGDEQYF. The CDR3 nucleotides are TGTGCCAGCAGCTTAAGCGAACTAGCTCGCGTAGGGGACGAGCAGTACTTC.

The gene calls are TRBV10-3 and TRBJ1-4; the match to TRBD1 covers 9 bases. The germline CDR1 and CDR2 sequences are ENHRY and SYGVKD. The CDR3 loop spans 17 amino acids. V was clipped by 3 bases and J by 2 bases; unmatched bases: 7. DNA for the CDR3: TGTGCCATCAGTGACCCGGGACAGGGATGGACTAATGAAAAACTGTTTTTT. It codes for CAISDPGQGWTNEKLFF.

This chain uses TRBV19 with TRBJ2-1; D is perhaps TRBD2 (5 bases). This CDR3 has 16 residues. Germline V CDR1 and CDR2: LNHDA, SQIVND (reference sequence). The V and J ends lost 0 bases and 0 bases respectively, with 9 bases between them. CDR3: CASSIELASSYNEQFF. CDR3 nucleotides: TGTGCCAGTAGTATAGAGCTAGCAAGCTCCTACAATGAGCAGTTCTTC.

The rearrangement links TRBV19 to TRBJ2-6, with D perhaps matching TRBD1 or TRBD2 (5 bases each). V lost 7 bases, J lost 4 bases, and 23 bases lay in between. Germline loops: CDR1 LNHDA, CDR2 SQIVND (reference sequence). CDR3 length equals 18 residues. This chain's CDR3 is CASNPGPGEFGGANVLTF. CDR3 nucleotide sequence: TGTGCCAGTAACCCGGGACCGGGTGAGTTTGGCGGGGCCAACGTCCTGACTTTC.

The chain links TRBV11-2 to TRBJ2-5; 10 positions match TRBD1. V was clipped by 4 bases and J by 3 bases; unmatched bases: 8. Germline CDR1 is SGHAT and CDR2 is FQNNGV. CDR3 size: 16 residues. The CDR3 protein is CASSSRSGTGEETQYF. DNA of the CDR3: TGTGCCAGCAGCTCCCGAAGTGGGACAGGGGAAGAGACCCAGTACTTC.

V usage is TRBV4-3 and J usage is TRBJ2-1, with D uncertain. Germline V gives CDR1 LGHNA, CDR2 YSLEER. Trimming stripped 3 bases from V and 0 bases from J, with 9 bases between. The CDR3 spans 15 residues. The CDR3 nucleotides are TGCGCCAGCAGCCAGAGCAGAGTCTCCTACAATGAGCAGTTCTTC. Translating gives CASSQSRVSYNEQFF.

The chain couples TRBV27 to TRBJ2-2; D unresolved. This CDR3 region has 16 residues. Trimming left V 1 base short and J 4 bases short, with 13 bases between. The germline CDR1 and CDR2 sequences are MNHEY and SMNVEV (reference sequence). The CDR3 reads CASSLWADPGTGELFF. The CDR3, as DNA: TGTGCCAGCAGTTTATGGGCAGACCCGGGCACCGGGGAGCTGTTTTTT.

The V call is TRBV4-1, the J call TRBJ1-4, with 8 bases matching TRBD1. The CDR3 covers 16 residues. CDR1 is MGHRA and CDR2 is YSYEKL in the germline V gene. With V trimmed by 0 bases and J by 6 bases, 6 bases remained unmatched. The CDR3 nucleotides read TGCGCCAGCAGCCAAGAACTTCAGGGGGCGGATGAAAAACTGTTTTTT. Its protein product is CASSQELQGADEKLFF.

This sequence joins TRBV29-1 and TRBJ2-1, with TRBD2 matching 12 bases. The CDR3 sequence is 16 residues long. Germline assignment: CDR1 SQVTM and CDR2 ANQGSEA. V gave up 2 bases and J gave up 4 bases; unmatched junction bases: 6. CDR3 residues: CSVEPKTSGSYNEQFF. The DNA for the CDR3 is TGCAGCGTTGAACCAAAGACTAGCGGGAGTTACAATGAGCAGTTCTTC.

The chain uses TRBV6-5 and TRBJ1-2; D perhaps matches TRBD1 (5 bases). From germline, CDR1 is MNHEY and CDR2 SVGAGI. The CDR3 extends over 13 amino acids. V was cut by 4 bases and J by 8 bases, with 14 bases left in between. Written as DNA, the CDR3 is TGTGCCAGCAGTTGGGGACCCACCGAGGGCTACACCTTC. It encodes CASSWGPTEGYTF.

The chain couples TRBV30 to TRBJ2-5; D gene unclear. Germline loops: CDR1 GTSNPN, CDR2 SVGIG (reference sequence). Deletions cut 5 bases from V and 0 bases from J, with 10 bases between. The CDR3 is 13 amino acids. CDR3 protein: CAWADANQETQYF. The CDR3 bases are TGTGCCTGGGCGGACGCGAACCAAGAGACCCAGTACTTC.

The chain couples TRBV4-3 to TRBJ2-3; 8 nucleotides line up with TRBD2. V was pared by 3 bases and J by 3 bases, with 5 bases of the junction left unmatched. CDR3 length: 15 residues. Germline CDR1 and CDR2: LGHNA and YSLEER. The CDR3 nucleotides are TGCGCCAGCAGCCATTCAGCGGGAGAGACAGATACGCAGTATTTT. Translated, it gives CASSHSAGETDTQYF.

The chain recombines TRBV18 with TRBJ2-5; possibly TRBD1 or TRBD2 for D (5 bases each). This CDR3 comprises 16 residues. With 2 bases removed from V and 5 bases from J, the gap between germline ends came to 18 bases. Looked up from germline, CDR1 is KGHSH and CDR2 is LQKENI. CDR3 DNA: TGTGCCAGCTCACCAGTCTCCGAAGCTTGGGGGGAGACCCAGTACTTC. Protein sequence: CASSPVSEAWGETQYF.

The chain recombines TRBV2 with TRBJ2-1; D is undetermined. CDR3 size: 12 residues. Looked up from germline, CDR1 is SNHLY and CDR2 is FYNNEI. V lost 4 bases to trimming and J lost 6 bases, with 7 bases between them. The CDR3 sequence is CASSVAINEQFF. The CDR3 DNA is TGTGCCAGCAGTGTAGCAATCAATGAGCAGTTCTTC. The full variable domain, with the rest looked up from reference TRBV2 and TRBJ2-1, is EPEVTQTPSHQVTQMGQEVILRCVPISNHLYFYWYRQILGQKVEFLVSFYNNEISEKSEIFDDQFSVERPDGSNFTLKIRSTKLEDSAMYFCASSVAINEQFFGPGTRLTVL.

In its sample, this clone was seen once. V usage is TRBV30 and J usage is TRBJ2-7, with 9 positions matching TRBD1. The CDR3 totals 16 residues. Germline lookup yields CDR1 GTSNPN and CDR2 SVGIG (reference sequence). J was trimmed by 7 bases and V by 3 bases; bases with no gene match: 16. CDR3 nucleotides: TGTGCCTGGAGCGAAAACTTAGGACAGGGGAGGTGGGAGCAGTACTTC. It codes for CAWSENLGQGRWEQYF.

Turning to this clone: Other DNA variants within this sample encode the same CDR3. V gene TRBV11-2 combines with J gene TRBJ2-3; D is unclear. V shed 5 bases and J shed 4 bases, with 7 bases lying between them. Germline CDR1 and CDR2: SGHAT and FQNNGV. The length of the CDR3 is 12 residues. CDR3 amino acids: CASSPMSDTQYF. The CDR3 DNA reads TGTGCCAGCAGCCCAATGTCAGATACGCAGTATTTT. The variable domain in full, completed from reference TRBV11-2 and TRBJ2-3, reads EAGVAQSPRYKIIEKRQSVAFWCNPISGHATLYWYQQILGQGPKLLIQFQNNGVVDDSQLPKDRFSAERLKGVDSTLKIQPAKLEDSAVYLCASSPMSDTQYFGPGTRLTVL.

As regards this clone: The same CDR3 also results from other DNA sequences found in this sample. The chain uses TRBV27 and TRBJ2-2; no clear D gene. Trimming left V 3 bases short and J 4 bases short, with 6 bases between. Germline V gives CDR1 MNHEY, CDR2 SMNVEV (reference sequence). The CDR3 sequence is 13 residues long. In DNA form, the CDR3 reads TGTGCCAGCAGTTTCGGCGCCACCGGGGAGCTGTTTTTT. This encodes CASSFGATGELFF.

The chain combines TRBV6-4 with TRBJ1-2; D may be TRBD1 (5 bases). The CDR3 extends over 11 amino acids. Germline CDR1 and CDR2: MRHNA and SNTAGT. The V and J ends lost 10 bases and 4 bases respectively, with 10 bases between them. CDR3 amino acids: CATYTGYGYTF. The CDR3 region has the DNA TGTGCCACTTACACAGGCTATGGCTACACCTTC.

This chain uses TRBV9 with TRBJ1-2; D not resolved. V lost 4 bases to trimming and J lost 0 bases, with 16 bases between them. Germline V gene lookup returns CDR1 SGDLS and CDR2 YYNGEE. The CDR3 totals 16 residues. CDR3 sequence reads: CASSTSTNLANYGYTF. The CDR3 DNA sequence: TGTGCCAGCAGCACCTCGACGAATTTAGCTAACTATGGCTACACCTTC.

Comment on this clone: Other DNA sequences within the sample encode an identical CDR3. The CDR3: CASSFGGPYYEQYF. CDR3 DNA: TGTGCCAGCAGTTTCGGCGGGCCCTACTACGAGCAGTACTTC. This rearrangement joins TRBV27 to TRBJ2-7, with D possibly matching TRBD2 (5 bases). The CDR3 sequence is 14 residues long. The V and J ends lost 3 bases and 3 bases respectively, with 12 bases between them. Germline V gene data show CDR1 as MNHEY and CDR2 as SMNVEV (reference sequence).

CDR3 region: CASSFYRAEAFF. CDR3 nucleotide sequence: TGTGCCAGCAGCTTCTATCGGGCTGAAGCTTTCTTT. V gene TRBV5-4 combines with J gene TRBJ1-1; no clear D. Trimming stripped 2 bases from V and 6 bases from J, with 8 bases between. The germline CDR1 and CDR2 sequences are SGHNT and YYREEE (reference sequence). The CDR3 spans 12 residues. Drawing the rest from reference TRBV5-4 and TRBJ1-1, the complete variable domain is ETGVTQSPTHLIKTRGQQVTLRCSSQSGHNTVSWYQQALGQGPQFIFQYYREEENGRGNFPPRFSGLQFPNYSSELNVNALELDDSALYLCASSFYRAEAFFGQGTRLTVV.

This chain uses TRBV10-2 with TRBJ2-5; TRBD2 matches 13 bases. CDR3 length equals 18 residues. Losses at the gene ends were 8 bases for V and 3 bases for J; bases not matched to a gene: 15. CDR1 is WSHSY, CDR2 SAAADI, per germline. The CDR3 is CASGRGLAGPGGEETQYF. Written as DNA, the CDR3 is TGCGCCAGCGGTAGGGGACTAGCGGGACCCGGGGGTGAAGAGACCCAGTACTTC.

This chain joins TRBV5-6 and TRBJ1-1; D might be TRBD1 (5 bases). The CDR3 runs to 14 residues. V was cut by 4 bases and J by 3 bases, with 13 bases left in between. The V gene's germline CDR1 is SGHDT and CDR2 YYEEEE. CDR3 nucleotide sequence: TGTGCCAGCAGCGTAGGGGATACCTACACTGAAGCTTTCTTT. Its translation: CASSVGDTYTEAFF.

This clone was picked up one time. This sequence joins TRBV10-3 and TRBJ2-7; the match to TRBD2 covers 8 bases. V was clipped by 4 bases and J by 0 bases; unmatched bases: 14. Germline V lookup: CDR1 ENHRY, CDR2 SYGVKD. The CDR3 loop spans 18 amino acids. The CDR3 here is CAISGPPEGSGNSYEQYF. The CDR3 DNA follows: TGTGCCATCAGTGGGCCCCCAGAGGGTAGCGGGAACTCCTACGAGCAGTACTTC.